Given below is one T cell receptor beta chain in context. Its antigen is not known. Sequenced by immunoSEQ multiplex PCR; TCRdb stores in-frame clones only, minus some. Of roughly 130,000 clones in the sample, over 60% were seen once. Germline CDR1 SGDLS, CDR2 YYNGEE. V lost 0 bases to trimming and J lost 8 bases; unmatched junction nucleotides: 7. The length of the CDR3 is 17 residues. This sample was included in a study of cytotoxic CD8 clonotypes in ibrutinib-treated CLL. Study-level results: Whereas clonality rose at ibrutinib response, it declined toward baseline at progression.

This sequence originates from a human donor with chronic lymphocytic leukemia. This sample comprised PBMCs, obtained after 12 months of ibrutinib treatment. The chain recombines TRBV9 with TRBJ2-2, with 13 bases identical to TRBD2. CDR3 residues: CASSVAPGLAGIGELFF. CDR3 in DNA: TGTGCCAGCAGCGTAGCCCCGGGACTAGCGGGAATAGGGGAGCTGTTTTTT. Complete variable domain (other parts from reference TRBV9 and TRBJ2-2): DSGVTQTPKHLITATGQRVTLRCSPRSGDLSVYWYQQSLDQGLQFLIQYYNGEERAKGNILERFSAQQFPDLHSELNLSSLELGDSALYFCASSVAPGLAGIGELFFGEGSRLTVL.